The next 21 T cell receptor beta chains were all read from a single sample in a study of cytomegalovirus exposure and HLA in healthy donors. Clones were read by immunoSEQ multiplex PCR, and TCRdb kept only the in-frame ones, dropping some. In the table there are some 130,000 clones, just under 85% of which are singletons. Sequenced: PBMCs. These receptors were obtained from a man aged 25 to 40 in good health and CMV-seropositive.

This chain links TRBV28 with TRBJ1-2; D is unresolved. This CDR3 spans 16 amino acids. The V end lost 2 bases, the J end lost 6 bases, and 19 bases lay between the germline ends. Germline V gene sequence: CDR1 MDHEN, CDR2 SYDVKM. The CDR3 DNA reads TGTGCCAGCAGTTTAGTGCTACAGACTAGCTGGGATGGCTACACCTTC. This sequence encodes CASSLVLQTSWDGYTF.

The chain employs TRBV14 and TRBJ1-6, with D possibly being TRBD1 (6 bases). The length of the CDR3 is 15 residues. The germline V and J ends were trimmed by 0 bases and 10 bases, with 13 bases remaining between them. Germline values: CDR1 SGHDN, CDR2 FVKESK. This CDR3 is CASSQDPGVLSPLHF. The CDR3 DNA sequence: TGTGCCAGCAGCCAAGACCCAGGGGTCCTGTCACCCCTCCACTTT.

The chain employs TRBV30 and TRBJ1-1; no clear D. The CDR3 loop spans 13 amino acids. The ends were cut back, 2 bases at V and 2 bases at J, with 9 bases in the middle. Looked up from germline, CDR1 is GTSNPN and CDR2 is SVGIG (reference sequence). CDR3 residues: CAWSRVPNTEAFF. CDR3 coding DNA: TGTGCCTGGAGTCGAGTCCCCAACACTGAAGCTTTCTTT.

The J gene is TRBJ2-5, the V gene TRBV7-6, with 11 bases identical to TRBD2. CDR3 length: 16 residues. V lost 0 bases, J lost 4 bases, and 4 bases stayed unmatched. The germline V gene encodes CDR1 SGHVS and CDR2 FNYEAQ. CDR3 in DNA: TGTGCCAGCAGCTTAGCGATAGCGGGGGGGCGAGAGACCCAGTACTTC. Translated: CASSLAIAGGRETQYF.

The V gene is TRBV2, the J gene TRBJ2-5; the match to TRBD2 covers 11 bases. J lost 2 bases, V lost 7 bases, and 6 bases had no gene match. Germline-derived CDR1 and CDR2 are SNHLY and FYNNEI. The CDR3 runs 15 residues. CDR3 bases: TGTGCCAGCAATCCCCTAGCGGGGGGTCAAGAGACCCAGTACTTC. Encoded protein: CASNPLAGGQETQYF.

The rearrangement uses TRBV18 and TRBJ2-5; 7 nucleotides align to TRBD1. Germline V gene lookup returns CDR1 KGHSH and CDR2 LQKENI. With V trimmed by 5 bases and J by 4 bases, 4 bases remained unmatched. This CDR3 region has 13 residues. CDR3 residues: CASSVRDRETQYF. In DNA, the CDR3 is TGTGCCAGCTCAGTCCGGGACAGAGAGACCCAGTACTTC.

The J gene is TRBJ2-7, the V gene TRBV4-3; 13 bases map to TRBD2. With V trimmed by 0 bases and J by 5 bases, 4 bases remained unmatched. Germline CDR1 LGHNA, CDR2 YSLEER. This CDR3 contains 16 residues. The DNA of the CDR3 is TGCGCCAGCAGCCAAGAACTAGCGGGGGGGCCCGACGAGCAGTACTTC. It translates to CASSQELAGGPDEQYF.

This clone was picked up many times. This chain uses TRBV29-1 with TRBJ1-1; D gene uncertain. The CDR3 runs to 13 residues. Germline V CDR1 and CDR2: SQVTM, ANQGSEA. V lost 7 bases to trimming and J lost 3 bases, with 15 bases between them. CDR3: CSAGSPVDTEAFF. CDR3 DNA: TGCAGCGCGGGGTCACCCGTGGACACTGAAGCTTTCTTT.

V is TRBV4-3 and J is TRBJ1-1, with 7 bases lining up with TRBD1. Germline values: CDR1 LGHNA, CDR2 YSLEER. V was pared by 3 bases and J by 12 bases, with 7 bases of the junction left unmatched. This CDR3 spans 12 amino acids. The CDR3 DNA reads TGCGCCAGCAGCCACGGGACAGCGCTGACTTTCTTT. It encodes CASSHGTALTFF.

The chain has TRBV15 and TRBJ1-2, with D tentatively TRBD1 (6 bases). Germline CDR1 is LNHNV and CDR2 is YYDKDF (reference sequence). This CDR3 is 15 amino acids long. V was trimmed by 0 bases and J by 4 bases, leaving 12 bases between them. The CDR3 nucleotides are TGTGCCACCAGCAGAGACAGGGGCAAAACCTATGGCTACACCTTC. Translation gives CATSRDRGKTYGYTF.

The V and J genes are TRBV7-8 and TRBJ2-3; 11 bases are shared with TRBD2. CDR3 length equals 17 residues. J lost 3 bases, V lost 4 bases, and 9 bases had no gene match. Germline lookup yields CDR1 SGHVS and CDR2 FQNEAQ. CDR3 loop: CASSSARTSGYTDTQYF. The CDR3 bases are TGTGCCAGCAGCTCCGCCCGGACTAGCGGGTATACAGATACGCAGTATTTT. The variable domain in full, with the rest retrieved from reference TRBV7-8 and TRBJ2-3, is GAGVSQSPRYKVAKRGQDVALRCDPISGHVSLFWYQQALGQGPEFLTYFQNEAQLDKSGLPSDRFFAERPEGSVSTLKIQRTQQEDSAVYLCASSSARTSGYTDTQYFGPGTRLTVL.

The CDR3 protein is CASSPTDSTDTQYF. Written as DNA, the CDR3 is TGTGCCAGCTCACCAACGGACTCCACAGATACGCAGTATTTT. The rearrangement links TRBV18 to TRBJ2-3, with a tentative D call TRBD2 (5 bases). Germline V gene lookup returns CDR1 KGHSH and CDR2 LQKENI. The V and J ends lost 2 bases and 2 bases respectively, with 8 bases between them. CDR3 length equals 14 residues. The variable domain in full, completed from reference TRBV18 and TRBJ2-3, reads NAGVMQNPRHLVRRRGQEARLRCSPMKGHSHVYWYRQLPEEGLKFMVYLQKENIIDESGMPKERFSAEFPKEGPSILRIQQVVRGDSAAYFCASSPTDSTDTQYFGPGTRLTVL.

This clone was counted many times. This sequence joins TRBV5-1 and TRBJ2-1; 10 positions agree with TRBD2. Trimming at V came to 0 bases and at J to 4 bases, leaving 4 bases not matched to a gene. Per germline, CDR1 SGHRS and CDR2 YFSETQ. The CDR3 is 16 residues long. The CDR3: CASSLDPSGGYNEQFF. CDR3 sequence (DNA): TGCGCCAGCAGCTTGGATCCTAGCGGGGGTTACAATGAGCAGTTCTTC.

J is TRBJ2-7 and V is TRBV5-4, with D perhaps matching TRBD1 (6 bases). Germline CDR1 and CDR2: SGHNT and YYREEE (reference sequence). Deletions cut 0 bases from V and 6 bases from J, with 13 bases between. This CDR3 is built from 14 residues. The CDR3 here is CASSLGQGYAEQYF. CDR3 nucleotide sequence: TGTGCCAGCAGCTTGGGGCAGGGGTACGCCGAGCAGTACTTC.

The chain links TRBV9 to TRBJ1-1; D gene unclear. Germline CDR1 reads SGDLS; CDR2 reads YYNGEE. V was pared by 7 bases and J by 4 bases, with 14 bases between. This CDR3 is built from 13 residues. The CDR3 protein is CASGRDSSTEAFF. The DNA for the CDR3 is TGTGCCAGCGGACGGGATTCGAGCACTGAAGCTTTCTTT.

The DNA for the CDR3 is TGTGCCAGCACCCCCCGACAGGGGGCGTCGGAGACCCAGTACTTC. Protein: CASTPRQGASETQYF. The chain carries TRBV2 and TRBJ2-5; 10 bases line up with TRBD1. Germline values: CDR1 SNHLY, CDR2 FYNNEI. This CDR3 region has 15 residues. V shed 7 bases and J 5 bases; nucleotides not matched to a gene: 10.

This chain joins TRBV2 and TRBJ2-1; TRBD2 agrees at 7 bases. The CDR3 contains 14 residues. Germline CDR1 SNHLY, CDR2 FYNNEI. After removal of 5 bases from V and 9 bases from J, the junction contained 10 bases not matched to a gene. The CDR3 DNA follows: TGTGCCAGCAGTCGCGCGGGAGTTGACAGTGAGCAGTTCTTC. Amino acid sequence: CASSRAGVDSEQFF.

This clone was observed a few times. The rearrangement joins TRBV7-3 to TRBJ2-3; maybe TRBD2 (5 bases). There are 12 residues in the CDR3. V gave up 5 bases and J gave up 6 bases, with 9 bases separating them. Germline-derived CDR1 and CDR2 are SGHTA and FQGTGA. Here the CDR3 reads CASSRGLDTQYF. The CDR3 nucleotides read TGTGCCAGCAGCCGAGGGTTGGATACGCAGTATTTT.

This chain uses TRBV5-1 with TRBJ2-1; 8 bases are shared with TRBD1. CDR1 and CDR2 from the germline V gene are SGHRS and YFSETQ. Unmatched junction bases numbered 6, after V lost 5 bases and J lost 2 bases. The CDR3 totals 15 residues. The chain's CDR3 is CASRQTGAAYNEQFF. The DNA of the CDR3 is TGCGCCAGCAGGCAGACAGGGGCAGCCTACAATGAGCAGTTCTTC. Complete variable domain (other parts from reference TRBV5-1 and TRBJ2-1): KAGVTQTPRYLIKTRGQQVTLSCSPISGHRSVSWYQQTPGQGLQFLFEYFSETQRNKGNFPGRFSGRQFSNSRSEMNVSTLELGDSALYLCASRQTGAAYNEQFFGPGTRLTVL.

This clone was found a few times. The chain links TRBV6-6 to TRBJ2-1; the D gene is possibly TRBD1 (5 bases). The ends were cut back, 11 bases at V and 12 bases at J, with 23 bases in the middle. The CDR3 consists of 13 residues. In germline, CDR1 is MNHNY, CDR2 SVGAGI (reference sequence). Here the CDR3 reads CASNPAPQGRQFF. The CDR3 coding sequence is TGTGCCTCTAACCCGGCCCCTCAGGGTCGGCAGTTCTTC.

The chain is built from TRBV29-1 and TRBJ2-3; maybe TRBD2 (6 bases). Germline CDR1 reads SQVTM; CDR2 reads ANQGSEA. Trimming cost V 4 bases and J 1 base, with 18 bases left between them. The CDR3 consists of 16 residues. CDR3 residues: CSVVGSAEGGTDTQYF. The CDR3 DNA reads as TGCAGCGTTGTTGGTTCCGCGGAGGGTGGCACAGATACGCAGTATTTT.